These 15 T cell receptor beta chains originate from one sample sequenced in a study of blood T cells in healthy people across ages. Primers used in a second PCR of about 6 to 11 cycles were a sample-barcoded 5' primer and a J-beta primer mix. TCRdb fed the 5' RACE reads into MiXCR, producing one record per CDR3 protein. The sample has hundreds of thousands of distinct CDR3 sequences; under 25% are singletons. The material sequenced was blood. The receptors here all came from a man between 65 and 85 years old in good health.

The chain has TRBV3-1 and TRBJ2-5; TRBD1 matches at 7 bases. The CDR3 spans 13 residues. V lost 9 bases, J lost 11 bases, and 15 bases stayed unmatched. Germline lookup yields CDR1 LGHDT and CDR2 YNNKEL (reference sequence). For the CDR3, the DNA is TGTGCCAGTACAGGGGACCCAAAAGGGGAGCAGTACTTC. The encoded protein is CASTGDPKGEQYF.

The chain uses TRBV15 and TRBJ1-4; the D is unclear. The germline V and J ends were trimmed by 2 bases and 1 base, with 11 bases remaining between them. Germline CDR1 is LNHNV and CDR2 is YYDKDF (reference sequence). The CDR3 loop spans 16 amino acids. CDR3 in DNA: TGTGCCACCAGCAGATTACCACACCGAACTAATGAAAAACTGTTTTTT. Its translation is CATSRLPHRTNEKLFF.

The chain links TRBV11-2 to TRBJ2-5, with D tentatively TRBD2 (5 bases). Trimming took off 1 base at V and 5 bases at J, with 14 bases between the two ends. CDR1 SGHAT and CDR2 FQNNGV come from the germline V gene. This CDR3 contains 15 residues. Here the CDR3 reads CASSLVGGSGETQYF. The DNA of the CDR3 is TGTGCCAGCAGCTTAGTAGGTGGTTCGGGGGAGACCCAGTACTTC.

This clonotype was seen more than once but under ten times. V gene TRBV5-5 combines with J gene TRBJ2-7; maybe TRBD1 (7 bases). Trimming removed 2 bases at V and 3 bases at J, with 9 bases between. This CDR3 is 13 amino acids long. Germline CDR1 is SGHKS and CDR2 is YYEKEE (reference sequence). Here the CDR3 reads CASSFQGGYEQYF. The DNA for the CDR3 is TGTGCCAGCAGCTTCCAGGGGGGCTACGAGCAGTACTTC.

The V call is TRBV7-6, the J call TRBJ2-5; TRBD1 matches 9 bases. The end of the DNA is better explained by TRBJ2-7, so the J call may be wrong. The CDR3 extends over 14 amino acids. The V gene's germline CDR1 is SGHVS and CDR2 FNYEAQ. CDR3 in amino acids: CASSARDRVYEQYF. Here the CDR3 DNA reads TGTGCCAGCAGCGCCCGGGACAGGGTATACGAGCAGTACTTC.

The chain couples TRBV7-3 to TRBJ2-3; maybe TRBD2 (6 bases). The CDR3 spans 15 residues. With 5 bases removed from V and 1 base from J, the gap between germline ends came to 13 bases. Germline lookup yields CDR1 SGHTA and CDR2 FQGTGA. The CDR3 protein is CASSNSGGGTDTQYF. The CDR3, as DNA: TGTGCCAGCAGCAATAGCGGAGGGGGCACAGATACGCAGTATTTT.

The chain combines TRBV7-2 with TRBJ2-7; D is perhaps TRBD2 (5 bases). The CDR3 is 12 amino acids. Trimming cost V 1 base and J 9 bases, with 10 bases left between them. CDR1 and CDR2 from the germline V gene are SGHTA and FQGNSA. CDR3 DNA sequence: TGTGCCAGCAGCTTAGAGGACTCCTCGCAGTACTTC. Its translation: CASSLEDSSQYF.

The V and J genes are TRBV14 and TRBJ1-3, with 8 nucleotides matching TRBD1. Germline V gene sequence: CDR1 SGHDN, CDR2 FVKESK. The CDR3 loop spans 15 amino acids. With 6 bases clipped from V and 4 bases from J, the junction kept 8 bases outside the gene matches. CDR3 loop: CASRPAGGLGNTIYF. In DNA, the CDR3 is TGTGCCAGCAGGCCGGCAGGGGGCTTGGGAAACACCATATATTTT.

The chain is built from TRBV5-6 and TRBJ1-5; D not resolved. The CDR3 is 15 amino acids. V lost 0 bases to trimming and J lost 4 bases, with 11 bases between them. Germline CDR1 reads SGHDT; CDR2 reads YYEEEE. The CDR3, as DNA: TGTGCCAGCAGCTTGGGGCCCGGGATAAATCAGCCCCAGCATTTT. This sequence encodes CASSLGPGINQPQHF.

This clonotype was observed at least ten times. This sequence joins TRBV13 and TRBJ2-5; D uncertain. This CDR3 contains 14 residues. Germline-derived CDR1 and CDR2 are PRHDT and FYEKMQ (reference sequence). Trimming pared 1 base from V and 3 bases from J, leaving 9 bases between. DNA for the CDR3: TGTGCCAGCAGCTTAGTAGTCTTCGAAGAGACCCAGTACTTC. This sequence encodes CASSLVVFEETQYF. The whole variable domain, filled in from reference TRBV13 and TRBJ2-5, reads AAGVIQSPRHLIKEKRETATLKCYPIPRHDTVYWYQQGPGQDPQFLISFYEKMQSDKGSIPDRFSAQQFSDYHSELNMSSLELGDSALYFCASSLVVFEETQYFGPGTRLLVL.

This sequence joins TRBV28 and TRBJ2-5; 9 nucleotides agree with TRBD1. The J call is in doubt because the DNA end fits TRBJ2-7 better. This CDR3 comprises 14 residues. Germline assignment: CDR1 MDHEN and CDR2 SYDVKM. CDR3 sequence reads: CASREDRGPYEQYF. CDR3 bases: TGTGCCAGCAGGGAGGACAGGGGTCCCTACGAGCAGTACTTC.

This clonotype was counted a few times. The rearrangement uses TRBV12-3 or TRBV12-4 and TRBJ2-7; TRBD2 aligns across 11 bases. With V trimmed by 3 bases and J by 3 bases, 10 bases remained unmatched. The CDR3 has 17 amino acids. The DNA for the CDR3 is TGTGCCAGCAGTTTGGGTCTAGCGGGAGGCCACAGCTACGAGCAGTACTTC. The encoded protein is CASSLGLAGGHSYEQYF.

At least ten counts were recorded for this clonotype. CDR3 coding DNA: TGTGCCAGCAGCTTAGCCGGGACCCTGAGGAACACTGAAGCTTTCTTT. Translation gives CASSLAGTLRNTEAFF. The rearrangement joins TRBV7-9 to TRBJ1-1, with D perhaps TRBD1 (5 bases). The ends were cut back, 0 bases at V and 1 base at J, with 12 bases in the middle. There are 16 residues in the CDR3. Germline CDR1 SEHNR, CDR2 FQNEAQ (reference sequence).

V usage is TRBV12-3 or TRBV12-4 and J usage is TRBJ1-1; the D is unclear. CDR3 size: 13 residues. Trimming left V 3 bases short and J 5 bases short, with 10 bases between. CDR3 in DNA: TGTGCCAGCAGTTTTCAAGGGAGGACTGAAGCTTTCTTT. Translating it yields CASSFQGRTEAFF.

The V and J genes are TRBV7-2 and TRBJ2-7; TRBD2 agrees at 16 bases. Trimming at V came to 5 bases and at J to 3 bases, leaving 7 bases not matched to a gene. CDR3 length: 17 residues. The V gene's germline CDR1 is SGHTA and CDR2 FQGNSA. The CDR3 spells CASSQGLAGGTIYEQYF. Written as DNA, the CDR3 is TGTGCCAGCAGCCAGGGACTAGCGGGAGGGACTATCTACGAGCAGTACTTC.